Presented here are 8 T cell receptor beta chains from one specimen sequenced in a study of shared clonotypes between healthy human individuals. Assay used: immunoSEQ multiplex PCR; TCRdb lists only in-frame clones, some missing. The top ten clones hold around 0.38% of a sample with roughly 2.2 million clones, around 90% of them seen once. Sample: naive CD4+ T cells from PBMCs. Subset of the sample: CD45RA+ positively selected. These receptors originate from a man between 18 and 29 years old in good health. Some clones in this sample may be carry-over from other donors' samples.

The chain uses TRBV27 and TRBJ1-1, with 8 bases lining up with TRBD1. Germline CDR1 reads MNHEY; CDR2 reads SMNVEV (reference sequence). This CDR3 region has 14 residues. Unmatched junction bases numbered 7, after V lost 5 bases and J lost 5 bases. Here the CDR3 reads CASSGHRGYTEAFF. The CDR3 DNA is TGTGCCAGCAGTGGTCACAGGGGGTATACTGAAGCTTTCTTT.

Written as DNA, the CDR3 is TGTGCCAGCAGTTTGAGCACTAGCGGGAAGCCTGAGCAGTTCTTC. Translated: CASSLSTSGKPEQFF. The chain has TRBV28 and TRBJ2-1; 10 bases are shared with TRBD2. This CDR3 spans 15 amino acids. In germline, CDR1 is MDHEN, CDR2 SYDVKM. The V gene end was trimmed by 3 bases and the J gene end by 9 bases; junction bases not matched to a gene: 8.

This clone was observed once. V usage is TRBV5-1 and J usage is TRBJ2-5; 8 bases fit TRBD1. CDR1 and CDR2 (germline): SGHRS, YFSETQ. CDR3 length: 15 residues. V shed 4 bases, J shed 2 bases, and the junction held 7 bases outside the gene matches. CDR3 sequence reads: CASSPTGELQETQYF. The DNA of the CDR3 is TGCGCCAGCAGCCCGACAGGGGAATTGCAAGAGACCCAGTACTTC. Filled out from reference TRBV5-1 and TRBJ2-5, the complete variable domain reads KAGVTQTPRYLIKTRGQQVTLSCSPISGHRSVSWYQQTPGQGLQFLFEYFSETQRNKGNFPGRFSGRQFSNSRSEMNVSTLELGDSALYLCASSPTGELQETQYFGPGTRLLVL.

The V call is TRBV4-3, the J call TRBJ1-2; D unclear. The CDR3 sequence is 15 residues long. Deletions cut 2 bases from V and 3 bases from J, with 13 bases between. Germline CDR1 LGHNA, CDR2 YSLEER. The CDR3 DNA is TGCGCCAGCAGCCAAACCCCCGGGGTACACTATGGCTACACCTTC. This translates into CASSQTPGVHYGYTF.

The chain recombines TRBV21-1 with TRBJ1-1. TRBV21-1 is annotated as a pseudogene. The CDR3 is 17 amino acids. The CDR3 here is CASSKIGLGHGNTEAFF. The DNA of the CDR3 is TGTGCCAGCAGCAAGATAGGGCTTGGGCATGGGAACACTGAAGCTTTCTTT.

This chain connects TRBV5-4 to TRBJ2-7; possibly TRBD1 for D (6 bases). Trimming shortened V by 5 bases and J by 2 bases, and 14 bases separated the two germline ends. The CDR3 is 14 amino acids. The germline CDR1 and CDR2 sequences are SGHNT and YYREEE (reference sequence). CDR3 region: CASRNPGATYEQYF. DNA of the CDR3: TGTGCCAGCAGGAACCCAGGGGCAACCTACGAGCAGTACTTC. Looking up the rest from reference TRBV5-4 and TRBJ2-7 gives the full variable domain: ETGVTQSPTHLIKTRGQQVTLRCSSQSGHNTVSWYQQALGQGPQFIFQYYREEENGRGNFPPRFSGLQFPNYSSELNVNALELDDSALYLCASRNPGATYEQYFGPGTRLTVT.

For this clone: The sample has other DNA sequences that encode this CDR3 too. This sequence joins TRBV5-1 and TRBJ2-7; D gene uncertain. Germline V gene data show CDR1 as SGHRS and CDR2 as YFSETQ. Trimming removed 1 base from V and 3 bases from J, with 11 bases in between. CDR3 length equals 14 residues. The CDR3 sequence is CASSLFPGVYEQYF. The CDR3, as DNA: TGCGCCAGCAGCTTGTTTCCCGGAGTCTACGAGCAGTACTTC.

V is TRBV7-9 and J is TRBJ2-5, with D uncertain. Trimming left V 2 bases short and J 5 bases short, with 9 bases between. This CDR3 region has 13 residues. Germline V gives CDR1 SEHNR, CDR2 FQNEAQ (reference sequence). As DNA, the CDR3 is TGTGCCAGCAGCTTATACCCCGGTGAGACCCAGTACTTC. It specifies CASSLYPGETQYF.